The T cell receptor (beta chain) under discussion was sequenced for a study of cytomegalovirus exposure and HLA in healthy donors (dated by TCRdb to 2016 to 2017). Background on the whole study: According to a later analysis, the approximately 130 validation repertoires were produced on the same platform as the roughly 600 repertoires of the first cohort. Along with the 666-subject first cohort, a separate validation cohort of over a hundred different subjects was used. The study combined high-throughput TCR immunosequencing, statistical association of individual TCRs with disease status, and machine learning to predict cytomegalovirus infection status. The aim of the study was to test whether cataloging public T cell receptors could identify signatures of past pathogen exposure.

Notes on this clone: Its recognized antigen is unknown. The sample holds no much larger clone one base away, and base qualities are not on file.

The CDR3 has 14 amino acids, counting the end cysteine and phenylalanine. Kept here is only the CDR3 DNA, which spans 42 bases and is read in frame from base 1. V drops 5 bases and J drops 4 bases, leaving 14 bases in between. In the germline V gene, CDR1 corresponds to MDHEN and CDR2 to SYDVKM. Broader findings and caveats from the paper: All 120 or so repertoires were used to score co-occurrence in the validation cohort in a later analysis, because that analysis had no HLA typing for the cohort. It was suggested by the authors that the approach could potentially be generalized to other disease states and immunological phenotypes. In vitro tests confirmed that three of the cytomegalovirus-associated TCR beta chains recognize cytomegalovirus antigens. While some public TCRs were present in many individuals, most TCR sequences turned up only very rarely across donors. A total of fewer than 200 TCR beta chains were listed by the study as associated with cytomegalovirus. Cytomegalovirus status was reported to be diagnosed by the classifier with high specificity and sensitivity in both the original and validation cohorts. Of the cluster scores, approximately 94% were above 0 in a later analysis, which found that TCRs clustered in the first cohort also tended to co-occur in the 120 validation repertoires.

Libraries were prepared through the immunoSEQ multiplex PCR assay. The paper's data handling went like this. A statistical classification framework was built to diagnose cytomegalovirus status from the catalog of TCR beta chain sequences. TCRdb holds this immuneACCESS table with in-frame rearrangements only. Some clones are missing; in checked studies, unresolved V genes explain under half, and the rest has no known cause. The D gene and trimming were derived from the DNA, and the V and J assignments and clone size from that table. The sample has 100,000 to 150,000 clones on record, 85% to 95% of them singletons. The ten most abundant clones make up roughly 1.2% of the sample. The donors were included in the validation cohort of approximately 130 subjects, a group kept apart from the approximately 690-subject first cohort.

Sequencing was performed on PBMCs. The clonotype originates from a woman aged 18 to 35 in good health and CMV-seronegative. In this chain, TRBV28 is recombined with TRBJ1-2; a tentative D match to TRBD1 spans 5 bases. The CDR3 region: CASSGGDYVYGYTF. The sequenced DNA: TGTGCCAGCAGTGGGGGGGACTATGTCTATGGCTACACCTTC.